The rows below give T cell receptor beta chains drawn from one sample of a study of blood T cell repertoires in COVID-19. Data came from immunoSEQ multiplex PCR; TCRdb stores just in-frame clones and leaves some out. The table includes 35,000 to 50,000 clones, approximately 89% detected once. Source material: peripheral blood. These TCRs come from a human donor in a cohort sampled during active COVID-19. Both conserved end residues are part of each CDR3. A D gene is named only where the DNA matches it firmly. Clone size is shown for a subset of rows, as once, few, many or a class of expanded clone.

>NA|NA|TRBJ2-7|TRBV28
TGTGCCAGCAGATTCCTCTACGAGCAGTACTTC
CASRFLYEQYF
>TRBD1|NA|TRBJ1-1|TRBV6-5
TGTGCCAGCAGGACGTCCGGGACAGGAACTGAAGCTTTCTTT
CASRTSGTGTEAFF
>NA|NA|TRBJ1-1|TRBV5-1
TGCGCCAGCACCGAAACAGGGCAGAACACTGAAGCTTTCTTT
CASTETGQNTEAFF
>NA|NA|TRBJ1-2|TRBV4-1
TGCGCCAGCCGCAGGGAGGGATCCTATGGCTACACCTTC
CASRREGSYGYTF
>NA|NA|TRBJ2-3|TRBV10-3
TGTGCCATCAGTGATCTGAGCACAGATACGCAGTATTTT
CAISDLSTDTQYF
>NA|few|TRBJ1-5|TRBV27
TGTGCCAGCAGTCCCGGAGGACAGTCCAATCAGCCCCAGCATTTT
CASSPGGQSNQPQHF
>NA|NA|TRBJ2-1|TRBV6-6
TGTGCCAGCAGTTACGGGTGGCAGGGGATCAACAATGAGCAGTTCTTC
CASSYGWQGINNEQFF
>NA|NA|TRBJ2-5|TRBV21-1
TGTGCCAGCCGGTCTACAGGGGAAGAGACCCAGTACTTC
CASRSTGEETQYF
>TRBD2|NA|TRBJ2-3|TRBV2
TGTGCCAGCAGACCGGGACTAGCGGGGAGAGATACGCAGTATTTT
CASRPGLAGRDTQYF
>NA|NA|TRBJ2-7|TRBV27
TGTGCCACCGCGAGCTCCTCCCTCTACGAGCAGTACTTC
CATASSSLYEQYF
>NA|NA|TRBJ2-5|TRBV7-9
TGTGCCAGCAGCGCGCTTCAGTCAGGGACCCAGTACTTC
CASSALQSGTQYF
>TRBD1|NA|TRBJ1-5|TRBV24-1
TGTGCCACCAGTGAAACGGGACAGAGCAATCAGCCCCAGCATTTT
CATSETGQSNQPQHF
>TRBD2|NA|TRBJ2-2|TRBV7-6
TGTGCCAGCAGCTCCATAGCGGGGGGCCACCCGGGATTCACCGGGGAGCTGTTTTTT
CASSSIAGGHPGFTGELFF
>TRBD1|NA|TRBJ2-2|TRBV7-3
TGTGCCAGCAGACGGGACAGCAACACCGGGGAGCTGTTTTTT
CASRRDSNTGELFF
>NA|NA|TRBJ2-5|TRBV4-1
TGCGCCAGCAGCCAAGTCTTGAGCAGGGCCGTACAAGAGACCCAGTACTTC
CASSQVLSRAVQETQYF
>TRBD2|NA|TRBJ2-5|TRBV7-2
TGTGCCAGCAGCTCTATACCGGGACTATCCGCGGAGACCCAGTACTTC
CASSSIPGLSAETQYF
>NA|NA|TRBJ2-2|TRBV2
TGTGCCAGCAATTGGGTCCCGGAGGGCGGGGAGCTGTTTTTT
CASNWVPEGGELFF
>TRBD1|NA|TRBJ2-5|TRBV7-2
TGTGCCAGCAGCCCTGGGACAGGAATCGAGACCCAGTACTTC
CASSPGTGIETQYF